Listed here are 14 T cell receptor beta chains from one sample, sequenced in a study of blood T cell repertoires in COVID-19. Sequenced by immunoSEQ multiplex PCR; TCRdb stores in-frame clones only, minus some. Among some 250,000 clones listed, approximately 85% were seen once. The sample consisted of peripheral blood. The receptors here all came from a human donor in a cohort sampled during active COVID-19.

This chain uses TRBV19 with TRBJ2-5, with 9 bases aligning to TRBD1. CDR3 length: 13 residues. Germline CDR1 is LNHDA and CDR2 is SQIVND (reference sequence). The J segment lost 9 bases and the V segment lost 3 bases, leaving 5 bases of the junction unmatched. CDR3 nucleotides: TGTGCCAGTAGTATCGGGACAGGGTGGCCCCAGTACTTC. Protein sequence: CASSIGTGWPQYF.

V is TRBV7-2 and J is TRBJ2-7; perhaps TRBD2 as D (6 bases). CDR1 SGHTA and CDR2 FQGNSA come from the germline V gene. V dropped 7 bases and J dropped 1 base, with 14 bases sitting between them. This CDR3 contains 14 residues. The CDR3 protein is CASTGAGYSYEQYF. CDR3 in DNA: TGTGCCAGCACCGGGGCGGGATATTCCTACGAGCAGTACTTC.

V gene TRBV3-1 (or the pseudogene TRBV3-2) combines with J gene TRBJ2-3; 8 bases agree with TRBD2. The CDR3 loop spans 16 amino acids. J lost 0 bases, V lost 4 bases, and 6 bases had no gene match. Germline CDR1 is LGHDT and CDR2 is YNNKEL (reference sequence). CDR3 nucleotide sequence: TGTGCCAGCAGCCGTCAGACTAGCGACAGCACAGATACGCAGTATTTT. It encodes CASSRQTSDSTDTQYF.

The genes are TRBV7-8 and TRBJ2-3; unclear D gene. Germline loops: CDR1 SGHVS, CDR2 FQNEAQ. The CDR3 sequence is 13 residues long. The V end was cut by 1 base, the J end by 4 bases, with 6 bases between. Written as DNA, the CDR3 is TGTGCCAGCAGCTTAGGACGGGCAGATACGCAGTATTTT. This translates into CASSLGRADTQYF.

This rearrangement joins TRBV7-2 to TRBJ2-7, with 7 bases lining up with TRBD2. This CDR3 has 14 amino acids. J lost 6 bases, V lost 0 bases, and 5 bases had no gene match. Germline V gene data show CDR1 as SGHTA and CDR2 as FQGNSA. The CDR3 coding sequence is TGTGCCAGCAGCTTAGCGGCGGGAGCAAGCGAGCAGTACTTC. This codes for CASSLAAGASEQYF.

The chain is built from TRBV18 and TRBJ2-7, with 9 bases that match TRBD1. This CDR3 contains 14 residues. V was clipped by 2 bases and J by 3 bases; unmatched bases: 2. Germline V gene data show CDR1 as KGHSH and CDR2 as LQKENI. CDR3 in amino acids: CASSPGTGLYEQYF. The CDR3 DNA is TGTGCCAGCTCACCAGGGACAGGGCTCTACGAGCAGTACTTC.

This clone was detected once. The chain links TRBV6-1 to TRBJ1-6; tentative D call: TRBD1 (5 bases). Germline CDR1 and CDR2: MNHNS and SASEGT. This CDR3 is 19 amino acids long. V gave up 4 bases and J gave up 0 bases, with 19 bases separating them. The CDR3 loop reads CASSGDLPAGSSYNSPLHF. The CDR3 bases are TGTGCCAGCAGTGGGGACCTACCCGCCGGGAGCTCCTATAATTCACCCCTCCACTTT.

The J gene is TRBJ2-5, the V gene TRBV10-2; D ambiguous. The CDR3 sequence is 14 residues long. V was shortened by 8 bases and J by 2 bases, with 15 bases between the two germline ends. Germline values: CDR1 WSHSY, CDR2 SAAADI. The DNA of the CDR3 is TGCGCCAGCGGAAACCGGCTACAGCAAGAGACCCAGTACTTC. Translated, it gives CASGNRLQQETQYF.

The chain uses TRBV9 and TRBJ1-3, with D uncertain. V was cut by 0 bases and J by 2 bases, with 9 bases left in between. The CDR3 is 15 residues long. From germline, CDR1 is SGDLS and CDR2 YYNGEE. CDR3 DNA sequence: TGTGCCAGCAGCGTAGGTTGGAGGACTGGAAACACCATATATTTT. Translating gives CASSVGWRTGNTIYF.

The rearrangement uses TRBV10-3 and TRBJ1-6; no clear D gene. V lost 6 bases and J 10 bases, leaving 13 bases between the germline ends. From germline, CDR1 is ENHRY and CDR2 SYGVKD. The CDR3 contains 13 residues. In nucleotides, the CDR3 is TGTGCCATCAGGGGGAGCCGACGATCACCCCTCCACTTT. Translation: CAIRGSRRSPLHF.

The genes are TRBV13 and TRBJ2-7; TRBD2 might be the D (5 bases). Germline V gene lookup returns CDR1 PRHDT and CDR2 FYEKMQ (reference sequence). The CDR3 runs to 17 residues. V lost 4 bases to trimming and J lost 0 bases, with 19 bases between them. The CDR3 DNA is TGTGCCAGCAGCTCCGCCGGGGAGCGACTGTTCTCCTACGAGCAGTACTTC. Translated, it gives CASSSAGERLFSYEQYF. Full variable domain (remainder filled in from reference TRBV13 and TRBJ2-7): AAGVIQSPRHLIKEKRETATLKCYPIPRHDTVYWYQQGPGQDPQFLISFYEKMQSDKGSIPDRFSAQQFSDYHSELNMSSLELGDSALYFCASSSAGERLFSYEQYFGPGTRLTVT.

As concerns this clone: The same CDR3 also results from other DNA sequences found in this sample. The rearrangement uses TRBV27 and TRBJ2-7; TRBD1 might be the D (6 bases). The CDR3 sequence is 14 residues long. Trimming left V 2 bases short and J 5 bases short, with 13 bases between. CDR1 is MNHEY, CDR2 SMNVEV, per germline (reference sequence). CDR3 coding DNA: TGTGCCAGCAGTTTAAGCAGGGGTAGAAACGAGCAGTACTTC. It is translated as CASSLSRGRNEQYF.

This clone occurred a few times. The chain is built from TRBV3-1 (or the pseudogene TRBV3-2) and TRBJ2-1, with D uncertain. The CDR3 loop spans 12 amino acids. Germline values: CDR1 LGHDT, CDR2 YNNKEL (reference sequence). The V gene lost 2 bases and the J gene lost 8 bases, with 7 bases spanning the gap. CDR3 sequence reads: CASSQSLYEQFF. For the CDR3, the DNA is TGTGCCAGCAGCCAATCTTTGTATGAGCAGTTCTTC.

This clone was counted a few times. V usage is TRBV15 and J usage is TRBJ2-7, with no clear D. Germline V gene lookup returns CDR1 LNHNV and CDR2 YYDKDF (reference sequence). This CDR3 has 13 residues. The V and J ends lost 2 bases and 4 bases respectively, with 9 bases between them. CDR3 sequence: CATSRSVDYEQYF. The CDR3 region has the DNA TGTGCCACCAGCAGATCGGTCGATTACGAGCAGTACTTC.